The rows below give T cell receptor beta chains drawn from one sample of a study of blood T cell repertoires in COVID-19. The repertoire was sequenced with immunoSEQ multiplex PCR; TCRdb's copy has only in-frame clones and lacks some. The sample includes about 320,000 clones, around 90% of them seen just once. Sequences were obtained from PBMCs or T cells enriched from blood (not recorded which). These receptors originate from a woman aged 18-29 years who had recovered from COVID-19. Both conserved end residues are part of each CDR3. Fields, in order: J gene, CDR3 length, clone size, D gene, V gene, CDR3 DNA, CDR3 protein. D genes are given only for firm matches. Only some rows state a clone size, as once, few, many or a class for expanded clones.

j_call: TRBJ1-2
cdr3_length: 13
clone_size: NA
d_call: TRBD1
v_call: TRBV6-5
cdr3_nt: TGTGCCAGCAGTCGGGACAGGATCTATGGCTACACCTTC
cdr3_aa: CASSRDRIYGYTF

j_call: TRBJ1-2
cdr3_length: 15
clone_size: NA
d_call: TRBD1
v_call: TRBV18
cdr3_nt: TGTGCCAGCTCACCCGGGACAGGGGATAACTATGGCTACACCTTC
cdr3_aa: CASSPGTGDNYGYTF

j_call: TRBJ2-2
cdr3_length: 12
clone_size: NA
d_call: NA
v_call: TRBV10-3
cdr3_nt: TGTGCCATCAGTGGGAGTACGGGGGAGCTGTTTTTT
cdr3_aa: CAISGSTGELFF

j_call: TRBJ2-7
cdr3_length: 14
clone_size: NA
d_call: NA
v_call: TRBV11-3
cdr3_nt: TGTGCCAGCAGCTTAGGGGGGGAGAACTACGAGCAGTACTTC
cdr3_aa: CASSLGGENYEQYF

j_call: TRBJ1-1
cdr3_length: 14
clone_size: once
d_call: NA
v_call: TRBV4-3
cdr3_nt: TGCGCCAGCAGCCAAGTAAGTACGGGAAGTGAAGCTTTCTTT
cdr3_aa: CASSQVSTGSEAFF

j_call: TRBJ2-1
cdr3_length: 15
clone_size: NA
d_call: TRBD2
v_call: TRBV7-2
cdr3_nt: TGTGCCAGCAGTGTTAGCGGGGGGGCCCAGAATGAGCAGTTCTTC
cdr3_aa: CASSVSGGAQNEQFF

j_call: TRBJ1-1
cdr3_length: 14
clone_size: few
d_call: TRBD1
v_call: TRBV6-5
cdr3_nt: TGTGCCAGCAGTTTCGGGACAGGCAGGGCTGAAGCTTTCTTT
cdr3_aa: CASSFGTGRAEAFF

j_call: TRBJ2-7
cdr3_length: 14
clone_size: NA
d_call: TRBD1
v_call: TRBV7-3
cdr3_nt: TGTGCCAGCAGCCACGGGACAGGGGGCGTCGAGCAGTACTTC
cdr3_aa: CASSHGTGGVEQYF

j_call: TRBJ1-5
cdr3_length: 20
clone_size: NA
d_call: TRBD1
v_call: TRBV7-7
cdr3_nt: TGTGCCAGCAGCTTACATTGGATACGCCGGGACAGGGGAAGCAATCAGCCCCAGCATTTT
cdr3_aa: CASSLHWIRRDRGSNQPQHF

j_call: TRBJ2-4
cdr3_length: 21
clone_size: NA
d_call: TRBD2
v_call: TRBV28
cdr3_nt: TGTGCCAGCAGTTTCGCCCGTTTTGCTTTCGGCGGGAGCCGGGTCAAAAACATTCAGTACTTC
cdr3_aa: CASSFARFAFGGSRVKNIQYF

j_call: TRBJ1-4
cdr3_length: 15
clone_size: NA
d_call: TRBD1
v_call: TRBV25-1
cdr3_nt: TGTGCCAGCAGTGAAGACAGGGGCGCCCTTGAAAAACTGTTTTTT
cdr3_aa: CASSEDRGALEKLFF

j_call: TRBJ1-1
cdr3_length: 16
clone_size: once
d_call: TRBD1
v_call: TRBV5-1
cdr3_nt: TGCGCCAGCAGCTTGGCGTCAGGGGGGAGGAACACTGAAGCTTTCTTT
cdr3_aa: CASSLASGGRNTEAFF

j_call: TRBJ1-1
cdr3_length: 16
clone_size: NA
d_call: NA
v_call: TRBV7-3
cdr3_nt: TGTGCCAGCAGCTTAAGGTTCGAGGGAATGAACACTGAAGCTTTCTTT
cdr3_aa: CASSLRFEGMNTEAFF

j_call: TRBJ1-1
cdr3_length: 14
clone_size: once
d_call: NA
v_call: TRBV27
cdr3_nt: TGTGCCAGCAGTCCAAGCCTATTGAACACTGAAGCTTTCTTT
cdr3_aa: CASSPSLLNTEAFF

j_call: TRBJ2-1
cdr3_length: 16
clone_size: NA
d_call: TRBD1
v_call: TRBV4-1
cdr3_nt: TGCGCCAGCAGCCAAAGCCGGGACAGGGGCTACAATGAGCAGTTCTTC
cdr3_aa: CASSQSRDRGYNEQFF

j_call: TRBJ1-5
cdr3_length: 13
clone_size: NA
d_call: NA
v_call: TRBV2
cdr3_nt: TGTGCCAGCAGTGACAGGAGGGACCAGCCCCAGCATTTT
cdr3_aa: CASSDRRDQPQHF

j_call: TRBJ2-1
cdr3_length: 17
clone_size: few
d_call: NA
v_call: TRBV11-2
cdr3_nt: TGTGCCAGCAGCTCATGGGGGGAGCGGAGCTCCTACAATGAGCAGTTCTTC
cdr3_aa: CASSSWGERSSYNEQFF

j_call: TRBJ1-6
cdr3_length: 13
clone_size: NA
d_call: TRBD1
v_call: TRBV30
cdr3_nt: TGTGCCTGGAAAACAGGGGGCAATTCACCCCTCCACTTT
cdr3_aa: CAWKTGGNSPLHF

j_call: TRBJ1-2
cdr3_length: 13
clone_size: NA
d_call: TRBD1
v_call: TRBV5-1
cdr3_nt: TGCGCCAGCAGCACCCCCGGACAGGGCGGCTACACCTTC
cdr3_aa: CASSTPGQGGYTF

j_call: TRBJ1-2
cdr3_length: 11
clone_size: once
d_call: NA
v_call: TRBV20-1
cdr3_nt: TGCAGCACTACCGGGGGCTATGGCTACACCTTC
cdr3_aa: CSTTGGYGYTF

j_call: TRBJ1-1
cdr3_length: 17
clone_size: NA
d_call: TRBD1
v_call: TRBV28
cdr3_nt: TGTGCCAGCACCCCCAACCTGGGACAGGGGCCCGACACTGAAGCTTTCTTT
cdr3_aa: CASTPNLGQGPDTEAFF

j_call: TRBJ2-7
cdr3_length: 12
clone_size: NA
d_call: TRBD1
v_call: TRBV6-2/TRBV6-3
cdr3_nt: TGTGCCAGCAGCAGGACAGGGGCCGAGCAGTACTTC
cdr3_aa: CASSRTGAEQYF

j_call: TRBJ1-3
cdr3_length: 15
clone_size: NA
d_call: NA
v_call: TRBV5-4
cdr3_nt: TGTGCCAGCAGCTCAGGGGTAGCCTCTGGAAACACCATATATTTT
cdr3_aa: CASSSGVASGNTIYF

j_call: TRBJ1-2
cdr3_length: 14
clone_size: NA
d_call: TRBD1
v_call: TRBV5-1
cdr3_nt: TGCGCCAGCAGCTTCACAGGGGGACTATATGGCTACACCTTC
cdr3_aa: CASSFTGGLYGYTF

j_call: TRBJ2-5
cdr3_length: 14
clone_size: NA
d_call: TRBD2
v_call: TRBV5-4
cdr3_nt: TGTGCCAGCAGCTTAAGGACTAGCGGGGAGACCCAGTACTTC
cdr3_aa: CASSLRTSGETQYF

j_call: TRBJ2-1
cdr3_length: 14
clone_size: NA
d_call: NA
v_call: TRBV11-2
cdr3_nt: TGTGCCAGCAGCTTCCCGAGCTCCTACAATGAGCAGTTCTTC
cdr3_aa: CASSFPSSYNEQFF

j_call: TRBJ2-1
cdr3_length: 15
clone_size: NA
d_call: TRBD1
v_call: TRBV2
cdr3_nt: TGTGCCAGCAGTGCGGGACAGGGGACCTACAATGAGCAGTTCTTC
cdr3_aa: CASSAGQGTYNEQFF

j_call: TRBJ2-7
cdr3_length: 14
clone_size: NA
d_call: TRBD2
v_call: TRBV19
cdr3_nt: TGTGCCAGTAAACTAGCGGGGGCCTCCTACGAGCAGTACTTC
cdr3_aa: CASKLAGASYEQYF

j_call: TRBJ1-2
cdr3_length: 16
clone_size: NA
d_call: TRBD1
v_call: TRBV28
cdr3_nt: TGTGCCAGCAGGGAGACAGGGGGAGCTAAGAACTATGGCTACACCTTC
cdr3_aa: CASRETGGAKNYGYTF

j_call: TRBJ2-5
cdr3_length: 17
clone_size: NA
d_call: NA
v_call: TRBV6-6
cdr3_nt: TGTGCCAGCAGCCGAAATTCCTACACCGCGTTCGGGGAGACCCAGTACTTC
cdr3_aa: CASSRNSYTAFGETQYF

j_call: TRBJ2-5
cdr3_length: 13
clone_size: NA
d_call: NA
v_call: TRBV27
cdr3_nt: TGTGCCAGCAGGAGGGACAACGAAGAGACCCAGTACTTC
cdr3_aa: CASRRDNEETQYF

j_call: TRBJ2-5
cdr3_length: 12
clone_size: NA
d_call: NA
v_call: TRBV3-1/TRBV3-2
cdr3_nt: TGTGCCAGCAGCCCTTTTCCGAGTCCACAGTACTTC
cdr3_aa: CASSPFPSPQYF

j_call: TRBJ2-3
cdr3_length: 18
clone_size: NA
d_call: TRBD2
v_call: TRBV3-1/TRBV3-2
cdr3_nt: TGTGCCAGCAGCCAACGGTCGGCTAGCGGGGTAATCACAGATACGCAGTATTTT
cdr3_aa: CASSQRSASGVITDTQYF

j_call: TRBJ2-1
cdr3_length: 15
clone_size: NA
d_call: TRBD2
v_call: TRBV4-3
cdr3_nt: TGCGCCAGCAGCCCGTTCTTCCGGGGGGGCAATGAGCAGTTCTTC
cdr3_aa: CASSPFFRGGNEQFF

j_call: TRBJ1-4
cdr3_length: 16
clone_size: NA
d_call: NA
v_call: TRBV10-1
cdr3_nt: TGCGCCAGCAGTGGGACGTTAACGGGGAATAATGAAAAACTGTTTTTT
cdr3_aa: CASSGTLTGNNEKLFF